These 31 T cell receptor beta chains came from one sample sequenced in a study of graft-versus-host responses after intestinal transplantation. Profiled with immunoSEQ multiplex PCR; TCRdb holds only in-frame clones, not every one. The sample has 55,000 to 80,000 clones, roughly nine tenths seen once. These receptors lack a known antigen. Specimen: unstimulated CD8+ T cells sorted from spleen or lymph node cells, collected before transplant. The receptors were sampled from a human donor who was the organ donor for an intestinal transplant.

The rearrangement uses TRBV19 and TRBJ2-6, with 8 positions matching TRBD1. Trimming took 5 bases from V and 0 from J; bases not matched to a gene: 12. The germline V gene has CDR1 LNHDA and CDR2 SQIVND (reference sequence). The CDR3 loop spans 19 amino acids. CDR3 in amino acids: CASSSLDRGGVSGANVLTF. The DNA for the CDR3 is TGTGCCAGTAGTTCTCTAGACAGGGGTGGAGTCTCTGGGGCCAACGTCCTGACTTTC.

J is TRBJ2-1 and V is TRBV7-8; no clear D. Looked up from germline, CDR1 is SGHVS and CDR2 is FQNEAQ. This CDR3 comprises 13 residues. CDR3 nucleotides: TGTGCTAGTACAGAGAGCTCCTACAATGAGCAGTTCTTC. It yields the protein CASTESSYNEQFF.

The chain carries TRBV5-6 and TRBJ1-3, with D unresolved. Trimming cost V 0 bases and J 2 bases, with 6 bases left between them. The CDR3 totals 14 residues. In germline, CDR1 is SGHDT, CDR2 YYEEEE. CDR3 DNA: TGTGCCAGCAGCTTGGGCCAGGCTGGAAACACCATATATTTT. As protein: CASSLGQAGNTIYF.

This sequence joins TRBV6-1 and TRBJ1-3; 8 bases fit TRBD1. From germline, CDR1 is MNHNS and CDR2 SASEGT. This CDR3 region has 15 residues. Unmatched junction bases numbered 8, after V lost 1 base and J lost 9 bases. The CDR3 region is CASSEGSGGRGTIYF. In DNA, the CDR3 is TGTGCCAGCAGTGAAGGGTCAGGGGGCCGCGGCACCATATATTTT.

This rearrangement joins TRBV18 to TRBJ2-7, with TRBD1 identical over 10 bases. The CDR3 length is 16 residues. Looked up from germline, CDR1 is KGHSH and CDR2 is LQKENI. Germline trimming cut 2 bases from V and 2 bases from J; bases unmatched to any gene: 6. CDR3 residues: CASSPTTGGTPYEQYF. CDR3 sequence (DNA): TGTGCCAGCTCACCAACGACAGGGGGCACCCCCTACGAGCAGTACTTC.

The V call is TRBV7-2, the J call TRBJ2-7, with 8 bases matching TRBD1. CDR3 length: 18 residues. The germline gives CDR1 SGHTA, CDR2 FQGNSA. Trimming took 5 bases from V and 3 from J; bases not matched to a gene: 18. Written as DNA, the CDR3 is TGTGCCAGCAGCGCATTTTTTCCCCATGGACAGGGCCGCTACGAGCAGTACTTC. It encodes CASSAFFPHGQGRYEQYF. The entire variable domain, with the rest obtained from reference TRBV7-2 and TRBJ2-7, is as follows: GAGVSQSPSNKVTEKGKDVELRCDPISGHTALYWYRQSLGQGLEFLIYFQGNSAPDKSGLPSDRFSAERTGGSVSTLTIQRTQQEDSAVYLCASSAFFPHGQGRYEQYFGPGTRLTVT.

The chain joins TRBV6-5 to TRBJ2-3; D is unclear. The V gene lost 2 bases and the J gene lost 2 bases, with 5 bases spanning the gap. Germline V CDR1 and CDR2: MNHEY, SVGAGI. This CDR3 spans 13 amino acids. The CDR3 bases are TGTGCCAGCAGTTACCAAATCACAGATACGCAGTATTTT. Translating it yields CASSYQITDTQYF.

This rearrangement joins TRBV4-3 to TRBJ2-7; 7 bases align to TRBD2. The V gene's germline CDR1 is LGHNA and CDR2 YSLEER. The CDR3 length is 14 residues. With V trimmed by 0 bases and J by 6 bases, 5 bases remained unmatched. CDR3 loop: CASSQERELGEQYF. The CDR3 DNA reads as TGCGCCAGCAGCCAAGAGCGGGAGTTGGGCGAGCAGTACTTC.

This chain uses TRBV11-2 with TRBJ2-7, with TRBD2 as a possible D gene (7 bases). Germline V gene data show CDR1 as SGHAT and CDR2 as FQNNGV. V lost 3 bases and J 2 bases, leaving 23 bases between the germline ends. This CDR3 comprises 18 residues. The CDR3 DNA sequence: TGTGCCAGCAGCTTCGGGGGGAGAGAACAGGGAGACCCCTACGAGCAGTACTTC. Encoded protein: CASSFGGREQGDPYEQYF.

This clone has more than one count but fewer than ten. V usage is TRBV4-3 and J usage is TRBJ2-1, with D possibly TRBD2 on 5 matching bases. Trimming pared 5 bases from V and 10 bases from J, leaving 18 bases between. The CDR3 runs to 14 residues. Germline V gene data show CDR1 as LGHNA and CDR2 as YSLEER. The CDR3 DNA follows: TGCGCCAGCAGCTTCTTCAGGCCAACGGGGGAGCAGTTCTTC. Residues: CASSFFRPTGEQFF.

CDR3 in DNA: TGTGCCAGCAGTCAACAGGTTTACTACGAGCAGTACTTC. It encodes CASSQQVYYEQYF. The chain combines TRBV7-6 with TRBJ2-7; the D gene is possibly TRBD1 (5 bases). In germline, CDR1 is SGHVS, CDR2 FNYEAQ. V was trimmed by 6 bases and J by 3 bases, leaving 12 bases between them. The CDR3 totals 13 residues.

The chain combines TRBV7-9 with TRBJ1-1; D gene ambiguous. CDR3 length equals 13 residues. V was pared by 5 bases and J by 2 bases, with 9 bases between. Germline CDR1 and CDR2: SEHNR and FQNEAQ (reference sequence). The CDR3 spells CASSPQANTEAFF. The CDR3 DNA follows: TGTGCCAGCAGCCCCCAGGCAAACACTGAAGCTTTCTTT.

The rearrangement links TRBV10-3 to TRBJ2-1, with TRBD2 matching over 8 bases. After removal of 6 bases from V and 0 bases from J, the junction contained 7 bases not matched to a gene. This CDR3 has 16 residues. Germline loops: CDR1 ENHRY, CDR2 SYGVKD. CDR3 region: CAISETSVSSYNEQFF. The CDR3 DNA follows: TGTGCCATCAGCGAGACTAGCGTCAGCTCCTACAATGAGCAGTTCTTC.

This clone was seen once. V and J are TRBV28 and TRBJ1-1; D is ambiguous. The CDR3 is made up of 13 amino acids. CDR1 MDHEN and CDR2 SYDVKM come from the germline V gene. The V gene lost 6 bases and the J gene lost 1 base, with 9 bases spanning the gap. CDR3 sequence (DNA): TGTGCCAGCAGCTTACACAGGAACACTGAAGCTTTCTTT. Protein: CASSLHRNTEAFF.

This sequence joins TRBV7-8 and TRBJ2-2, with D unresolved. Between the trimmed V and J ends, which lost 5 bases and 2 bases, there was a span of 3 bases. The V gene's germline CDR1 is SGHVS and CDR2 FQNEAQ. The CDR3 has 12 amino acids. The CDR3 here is CASSLNTGELFF. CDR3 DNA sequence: TGTGCCAGCAGCCTAAACACCGGGGAGCTGTTTTTT.

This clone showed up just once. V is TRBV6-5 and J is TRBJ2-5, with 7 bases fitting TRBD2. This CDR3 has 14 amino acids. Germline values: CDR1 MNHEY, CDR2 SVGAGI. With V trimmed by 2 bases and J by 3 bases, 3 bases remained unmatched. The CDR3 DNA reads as TGTGCCAGCAGTTACGGGGGGGGGAAAGAGACCCAGTACTTC. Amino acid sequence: CASSYGGGKETQYF.

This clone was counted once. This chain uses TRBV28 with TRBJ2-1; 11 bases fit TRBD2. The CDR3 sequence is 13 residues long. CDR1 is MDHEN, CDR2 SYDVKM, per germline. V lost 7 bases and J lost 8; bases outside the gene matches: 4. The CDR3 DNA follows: TGTGCCAGCAATAGCGGGAGGGGCGATGAGCAGTTCTTC. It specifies CASNSGRGDEQFF.

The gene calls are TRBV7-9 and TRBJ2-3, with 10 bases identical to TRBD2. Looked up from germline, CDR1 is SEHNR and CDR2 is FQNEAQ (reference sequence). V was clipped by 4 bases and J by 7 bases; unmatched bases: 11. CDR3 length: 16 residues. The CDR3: CASSYPPGLAPNTQYF. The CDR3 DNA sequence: TGTGCCAGCAGCTATCCGCCGGGACTAGCGCCAAATACGCAGTATTTT.

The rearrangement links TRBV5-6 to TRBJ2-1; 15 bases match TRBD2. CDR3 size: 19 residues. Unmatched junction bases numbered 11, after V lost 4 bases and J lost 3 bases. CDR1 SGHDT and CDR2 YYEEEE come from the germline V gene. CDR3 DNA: TGTGCCAGCAGCACTGGACTAGCGGGGGGGCTACTTATCTACAATGAGCAGTTCTTC. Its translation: CASSTGLAGGLLIYNEQFF.

CDR3 nucleotides: TGTGCCAGCAGTCCGGGGGAGGGAAACACCATATATTTT. Its translation: CASSPGEGNTIYF. The J gene is TRBJ1-3, the V gene TRBV9, with TRBD1 as a possible D gene (5 bases). The CDR3 is made up of 13 amino acids. Germline CDR1 is SGDLS and CDR2 is YYNGEE. V lost 5 bases, J lost 4 bases, and 10 bases lay in between.

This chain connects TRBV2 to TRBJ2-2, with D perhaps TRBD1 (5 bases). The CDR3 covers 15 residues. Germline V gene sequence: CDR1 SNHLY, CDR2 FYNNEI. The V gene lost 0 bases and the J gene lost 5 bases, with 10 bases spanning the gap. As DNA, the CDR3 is TGTGCCAGCAGTGAAGCGGCAGGGATTACCGGGGAGCTGTTTTTT. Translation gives CASSEAAGITGELFF.

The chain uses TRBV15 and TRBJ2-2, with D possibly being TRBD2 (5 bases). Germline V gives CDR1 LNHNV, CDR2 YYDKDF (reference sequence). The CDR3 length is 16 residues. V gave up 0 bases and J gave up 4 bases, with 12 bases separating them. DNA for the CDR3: TGTGCCACCAGCAGAGATAGCGCGGGCTTCACCGGGGAGCTGTTTTTT. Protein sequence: CATSRDSAGFTGELFF.

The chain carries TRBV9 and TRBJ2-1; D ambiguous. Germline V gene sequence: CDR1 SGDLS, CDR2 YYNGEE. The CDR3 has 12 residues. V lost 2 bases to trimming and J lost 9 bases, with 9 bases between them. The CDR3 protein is CASSVGPSEQFF. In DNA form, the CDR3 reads TGTGCCAGCAGCGTCGGTCCGAGTGAGCAGTTCTTC. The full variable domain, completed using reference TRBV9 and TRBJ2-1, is DSGVTQTPKHLITATGQRVTLRCSPRSGDLSVYWYQQSLDQGLQFLIQYYNGEERAKGNILERFSAQQFPDLHSELNLSSLELGDSALYFCASSVGPSEQFFGPGTRLTVL.

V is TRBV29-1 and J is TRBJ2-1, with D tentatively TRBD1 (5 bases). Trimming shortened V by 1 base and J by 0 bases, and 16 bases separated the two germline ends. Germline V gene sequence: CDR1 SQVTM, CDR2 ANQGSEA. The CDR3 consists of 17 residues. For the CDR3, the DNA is TGCAGCGTTGAAGCTTACTCGAGACAGAGCTCCTACAATGAGCAGTTCTTC. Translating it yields CSVEAYSRQSSYNEQFF.

CDR3 protein: CASSLGRTSNEQFF. CDR3 sequence (DNA): TGCGCCAGCAGCTTGGGAAGGACATCCAATGAGCAGTTCTTC. The rearrangement joins TRBV5-1 to TRBJ2-1; TRBD1 is a possible D gene (5 bases). In germline, CDR1 is SGHRS, CDR2 YFSETQ. The CDR3 covers 14 residues. Trimming stripped 0 bases from V and 6 bases from J, with 10 bases between.

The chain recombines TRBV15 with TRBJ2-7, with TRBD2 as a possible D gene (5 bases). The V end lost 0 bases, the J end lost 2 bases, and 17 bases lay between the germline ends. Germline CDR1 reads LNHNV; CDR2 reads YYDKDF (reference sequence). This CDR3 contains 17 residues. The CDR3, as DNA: TGTGCCACCAGCAGAGAACGGTCGGCGGGCGGAACCTACGAGCAGTACTTC. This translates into CATSRERSAGGTYEQYF.

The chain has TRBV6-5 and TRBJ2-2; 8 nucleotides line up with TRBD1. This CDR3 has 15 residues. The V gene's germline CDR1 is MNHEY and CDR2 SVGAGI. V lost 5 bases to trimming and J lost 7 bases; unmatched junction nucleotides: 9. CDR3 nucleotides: TGTGCCAGCAGTACTGGACAGGGTGGAGGCGGGGAGCTGTTTTTT. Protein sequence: CASSTGQGGGGELFF.

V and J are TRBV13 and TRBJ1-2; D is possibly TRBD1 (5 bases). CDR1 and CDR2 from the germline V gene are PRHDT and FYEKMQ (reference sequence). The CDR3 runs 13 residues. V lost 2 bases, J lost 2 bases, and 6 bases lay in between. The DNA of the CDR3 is TGTGCCAGCAGCTTAAGGGGAAACTATGGCTACACCTTC. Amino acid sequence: CASSLRGNYGYTF.

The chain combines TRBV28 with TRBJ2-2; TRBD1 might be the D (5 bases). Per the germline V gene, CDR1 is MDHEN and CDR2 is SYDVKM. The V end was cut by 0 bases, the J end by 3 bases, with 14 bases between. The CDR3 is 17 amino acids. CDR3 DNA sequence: TGTGCCAGCAGTTTATGGATCTCTCCCAGGGACACCGGGGAGCTGTTTTTT. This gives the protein CASSLWISPRDTGELFF.

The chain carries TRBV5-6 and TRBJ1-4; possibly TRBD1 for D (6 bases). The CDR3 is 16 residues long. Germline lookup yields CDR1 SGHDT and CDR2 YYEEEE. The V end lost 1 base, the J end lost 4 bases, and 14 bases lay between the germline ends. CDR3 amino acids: CASSLFGTTLNEKLFF. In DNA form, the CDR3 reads TGTGCCAGCAGCTTGTTTGGGACAACCCTTAATGAAAAACTGTTTTTT.

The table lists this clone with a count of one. CDR3 sequence reads: CASSPLRQGGYTF. CDR3 DNA: TGTGCCAGCTCACCGCTTCGACAGGGTGGCTACACCTTC. This chain uses TRBV18 with TRBJ1-2; 7 nucleotides match TRBD1. The junction had 5 bases not matched to a gene; V was cut back by 3 bases and J by 7 bases. This CDR3 contains 13 residues. The germline CDR1 and CDR2 sequences are KGHSH and LQKENI.